Listed here are 2 T cell receptor beta chains from one sample, sequenced in a study of neurological immune-mediated disorders. TCRdb independently ran MiXCR on the 5' RACE reads; one entry per CDR3 protein. The sample contains about 38,000 distinct CDR3 sequences, roughly 4.8% of which appear only once. Sequencing input: CD4+ T cells from blood. The receptors here all came from a man aged 18 to 29 in good health.

The V call is TRBV6-1, the J call TRBJ2-2; D uncertain. This CDR3 has 14 residues. Per the germline V gene, CDR1 is MNHNS and CDR2 is SASEGT. V was clipped by 6 bases and J by 1 base, with 9 bases between them. The CDR3 nucleotides read TGTGCCAGCAGGTCCCTGATGAACACCGGGGAGCTGTTTTTT. This encodes CASRSLMNTGELFF.

This clonotype was seen ten or more times. The CDR3 region has the DNA TGTGCCAGCAGTTACGGGGGGGGGCGTAGTGAAAAACTGTTTTTT. Encoded protein: CASSYGGGRSEKLFF. The chain recombines TRBV6-5 with TRBJ1-4; maybe TRBD1 (6 bases). Germline values: CDR1 MNHEY, CDR2 SVGAGI. Trimming took 2 bases from V and 7 from J, leaving 14 bases between them. The CDR3 is 15 residues long.